This T cell receptor (beta chain) was identified in a study of cytomegalovirus exposure and HLA in healthy donors. This clone showed up just a few times. Its antigen remains unknown. General study results and limits: A later examination showed that TCR association rates differed by HLA locus, with DRB1 most and HLA-C fewest. Later work found most CMV-associated TCR beta chains apparently HLA-restricted.

Researchers ran the PCR with 60 Vbeta and 13 Jbeta primers. The protocol was immunoSEQ multiplex PCR, while the TCRdb copy is restricted to in-frame clones and leaves out a portion. The table shows tens of thousands of clones, with about four fifths occurring only once. The length of the CDR3 is 14 residues. The ends lost 3 bases at V and 5 bases at J; junction bases unmatched: 4. Germline V CDR1 and CDR2: SGHRS, YFSETQ. The material sequenced was PBMCs. This TCR derives from a male donor in good health and CMV-seropositive. The J gene is TRBJ2-5, the V gene TRBV5-1; TRBD1 aligns across 10 bases. The CDR3 reads CASSSTGGLETQYF. As DNA, the CDR3 is TGCGCCAGCAGCTCGACAGGGGGCTTGGAGACCCAGTACTTC.